This passage covers 22 T cell receptor beta chains from one sample sequenced in a study of blood T cell repertoires in COVID-19 (dated by TCRdb to about 2020). Libraries were built with the immunoSEQ multiplex PCR assay. This is the immuneACCESS table as TCRdb keeps it, with only in-frame sequences that have V and J called. A part of the clones is gone; compared with another copy, unresolved V genes explain less than half, and the rest is unexplained. This sample lists 30,000 to 40,000 clones; 84% were detected once. The ten largest account for under 2% of the sample. Sequencing input: peripheral blood. These receptors were obtained from a man in his fifties or sixties with COVID-19, enrolled during active disease.

This clone was counted a few times. V gene TRBV4-2 combines with J gene TRBJ1-5; no reliable D call. The V gene lost 3 bases and the J gene lost 0 bases, with 9 bases spanning the gap. CDR1 LGHNA and CDR2 YNFKEQ come from the germline V gene. The CDR3 covers 15 residues. CDR3 in DNA: TGTGCCAGCAGCCATCGTCTAGGTAGCAATCAGCCCCAGCATTTT. It encodes CASSHRLGSNQPQHF.

V gene TRBV5-6 combines with J gene TRBJ2-7; D ambiguous. The CDR3 sequence is 14 residues long. The ends were cut back, 0 bases at V and 2 bases at J, with 9 bases in the middle. CDR1 and CDR2 from the germline V gene are SGHDT and YYEEEE. CDR3 sequence: CASSLGRVAYEQYF. The CDR3 bases are TGTGCCAGCAGCTTGGGCCGGGTTGCCTACGAGCAGTACTTC.

The chain joins TRBV5-4 to TRBJ1-2; 7 bases agree with TRBD1. Trimming at V came to 3 bases and at J to 1 base, leaving 6 bases not matched to a gene. The CDR3 length is 15 residues. Germline V CDR1 and CDR2: SGHNT, YYREEE (reference sequence). CDR3 loop: CASSSGTGVNYGYTF. The CDR3 nucleotides are TGTGCCAGCAGCTCGGGAACAGGGGTTAACTATGGCTACACCTTC.

The chain carries TRBV7-8 and TRBJ2-1; 9 bases are shared with TRBD1. Trimming took 1 base from V and 7 from J; bases not matched to a gene: 2. The CDR3 has 14 residues. Germline lookup yields CDR1 SGHVS and CDR2 FQNEAQ. DNA of the CDR3: TGTGCCAGCAGCTTAGTAGGACAGGGGAATGAGCAGTTCTTC. The encoded protein is CASSLVGQGNEQFF. Full variable domain (missing parts from reference TRBV7-8 and TRBJ2-1): GAGVSQSPRYKVAKRGQDVALRCDPISGHVSLFWYQQALGQGPEFLTYFQNEAQLDKSGLPSDRFFAERPEGSVSTLKIQRTQQEDSAVYLCASSLVGQGNEQFFGPGTRLTVL.

The chain recombines TRBV11-2 with TRBJ2-3, with D possibly TRBD2 on 5 matching bases. V was clipped by 6 bases and J by 0 bases, with 19 bases between them. The CDR3 length is 17 residues. Germline CDR1 reads SGHAT; CDR2 reads FQNNGV. CDR3 DNA sequence: TGTGCCAGCAGTCGAGGCCAAGGCGGGCTTAGCACAGATACGCAGTATTTT. Its protein product is CASSRGQGGLSTDTQYF.

As concerns this clone: Other DNA sequences of this sample code for an identical CDR3. The V gene is TRBV12-3 or TRBV12-4, the J gene TRBJ1-6; no firm D call. V lost 3 bases and J 9 bases, leaving 6 bases between the germline ends. The CDR3 sequence is 12 residues long. CDR3 in DNA: TGTGCCAGCAGTTTCCCGGGTTCACCCCTCCACTTT. It codes for CASSFPGSPLHF.

This chain connects TRBV10-2 to TRBJ2-1, with 8 bases that match TRBD2. V trimming: 6 bases; J trimming: 7 bases; junction bases outside the gene matches: 11. CDR1 and CDR2 from the germline V gene are WSHSY and SAAADI. CDR3 size: 15 residues. CDR3 bases: TGCGCCAGCAGAGACCATAGCGGGATAGGTAATGAGCAGTTCTTC. Protein: CASRDHSGIGNEQFF.

V usage is TRBV19 and J usage is TRBJ2-7, with D uncertain. CDR1 and CDR2 (germline): LNHDA, SQIVND (reference sequence). Trimming shortened V by 5 bases and J by 1 base, and 9 bases separated the two germline ends. The CDR3 length is 13 residues. For the CDR3, the DNA is TGTGCCAGTAGTTCGGCCGGGTCCTACGAGCAGTACTTC. Amino acid sequence: CASSSAGSYEQYF.

CDR3 in amino acids: CATSARQGSTDTQYF. DNA of the CDR3: TGTGCCACCAGTGCTCGACAGGGTAGCACAGATACGCAGTATTTT. The V call is TRBV24-1, the J call TRBJ2-3; TRBD1 matches 7 bases. Germline CDR1 is KGHDR and CDR2 is SFDVKD. V dropped 5 bases and J dropped 0; count of bases not matched to a gene: 4. The CDR3 consists of 15 residues.

The chain has TRBV5-1 and TRBJ2-5; the match to TRBD2 covers 8 bases. Germline lookup yields CDR1 SGHRS and CDR2 YFSETQ. The J segment lost 5 bases and the V segment lost 0 bases, leaving 9 bases of the junction unmatched. The CDR3 covers 16 residues. This chain's CDR3 is CASSLAGAGVRETQYF. The CDR3, as DNA: TGCGCCAGCAGCTTGGCCGGAGCGGGAGTCAGGGAGACCCAGTACTTC. The full variable domain, its missing parts supplied by reference TRBV5-1 and TRBJ2-5, is KAGVTQTPRYLIKTRGQQVTLSCSPISGHRSVSWYQQTPGQGLQFLFEYFSETQRNKGNFPGRFSGRQFSNSRSEMNVSTLELGDSALYLCASSLAGAGVRETQYFGPGTRLLVL.

This clone appeared once. V gene TRBV24-1 combines with J gene TRBJ2-2, with TRBD1 matching over 8 bases. The CDR3 totals 14 residues. The germline gives CDR1 KGHDR, CDR2 SFDVKD. Trimming took 6 bases from V and 3 from J; bases not matched to a gene: 2. The chain's CDR3 is CATSRTGYTGELFF. CDR3 in DNA: TGTGCCACCAGTAGGACAGGGTACACCGGGGAGCTGTTTTTT.

The table lists this clone with a few counts. This chain links TRBV11-2 with TRBJ1-2; D gene unclear. The germline CDR1 and CDR2 sequences are SGHAT and FQNNGV. The CDR3 contains 16 residues. Trimming took 0 bases from V and 2 from J, leaving 13 bases between them. This chain's CDR3 is CASSLDARWRNYGYTF. The CDR3 DNA reads as TGTGCCAGCAGCTTAGATGCCCGGTGGCGGAACTATGGCTACACCTTC.

The chain combines TRBV10-3 with TRBJ2-7, with TRBD1 identical over 8 bases. CDR1 ENHRY and CDR2 SYGVKD come from the germline V gene. The CDR3 runs to 13 residues. V lost 8 bases and J lost 7; bases outside the gene matches: 10. CDR3 DNA: TGTGCCATCCGACAGGGGAAGTCGATAGAGCAGTACTTC. It yields the protein CAIRQGKSIEQYF.

In DNA, the CDR3 is TGTGCCAGCTCACCGGCACAGGGTAGCAATCAGCCCCAGCATTTT. This gives the protein CASSPAQGSNQPQHF. The chain has TRBV18 and TRBJ1-5; maybe TRBD1 (6 bases). From germline, CDR1 is KGHSH and CDR2 LQKENI. With 3 bases removed from V and 0 bases from J, the gap between germline ends came to 9 bases. The CDR3 runs to 15 residues.

V gene TRBV7-9 combines with J gene TRBJ2-1, with D hard to call. From germline, CDR1 is SEHNR and CDR2 FQNEAQ (reference sequence). V lost 5 bases and J lost 16, with 18 bases in between. This CDR3 is 12 amino acids long. The CDR3 here is CASSLPPRSEFF. The DNA for the CDR3 is TGTGCCAGCAGCCTCCCGCCACGAAGCGAATTCTTC. Full variable domain (remainder filled in from reference TRBV7-9 and TRBJ2-1): DTGVSQNPRHKITKRGQNVTFRCDPISEHNRLYWYRQTLGQGPEFLTYFQNEAQLEKSRLLSDRFSAERPKGSFSTLEIQRTEQGDSAMYLCASSLPPRSEFFGPGTRLTVL.

V is TRBV5-5 and J is TRBJ1-1, with a weak D call TRBD1 (5 bases). CDR1 and CDR2 from the germline V gene are SGHKS and YYEKEE (reference sequence). Trimming left V 0 bases short and J 4 bases short, with 16 bases between. The length of the CDR3 is 16 residues. CDR3 in amino acids: CASSLVFGQVSTEAFF. The CDR3, as DNA: TGTGCCAGCAGCTTGGTCTTCGGACAAGTTAGCACTGAAGCTTTCTTT. The whole variable domain, filled in from reference TRBV5-5 and TRBJ1-1, reads DAGVTQSPTHLIKTRGQQVTLRCSPISGHKSVSWYQQVLGQGPQFIFQYYEKEERGRGNFPDRFSARQFPNYSSELNVNALLLGDSALYLCASSLVFGQVSTEAFFGQGTRLTVV.

The V gene is TRBV6-2 or TRBV6-3, the J gene TRBJ1-1; no clear D. CDR3 length: 18 residues. V lost 0 bases and J 5 bases, leaving 22 bases between the germline ends. Germline CDR1 and CDR2: MNHEY and SVGEGT. As DNA, the CDR3 is TGTGCCAGCAGTTACTCCCCCGAGGATGGATTTTGGAGAACTGAAGCTTTCTTT. It is translated as CASSYSPEDGFWRTEAFF.

This chain connects TRBV28 to TRBJ1-4, with 8 bases identical to TRBD1. Germline V gene data show CDR1 as MDHEN and CDR2 as SYDVKM. Trimming took 7 bases from V and 7 from J; bases not matched to a gene: 5. CDR3 length equals 13 residues. The CDR3 reads CASTLTGVEKLFF. For the CDR3, the DNA is TGTGCCAGCACCCTGACAGGGGTTGAAAAACTGTTTTTT.

The rearrangement uses TRBV28 and TRBJ2-5, with 14 nucleotides matching TRBD2. The germline gives CDR1 MDHEN, CDR2 SYDVKM. CDR3 length: 14 amino acids. The V gene end was trimmed by 6 bases and the J gene end by 4 bases; junction bases not matched to a gene: 1. The CDR3 DNA is TGTGCCAGCAGGGGGACTAGCGGGAGAGAGACCCAGTACTTC. It specifies CASRGTSGRETQYF.

This chain joins TRBV19 and TRBJ1-2; D gene uncertain. Looked up from germline, CDR1 is LNHDA and CDR2 is SQIVND (reference sequence). There are 14 residues in the CDR3. V dropped 4 bases and J dropped 4 bases, with 13 bases sitting between them. The CDR3 bases are TGTGCCAGTAGTACTAATGCAGGACTCTATGGCTACACCTTC. It is translated as CASSTNAGLYGYTF.

This rearrangement joins TRBV10-3 to TRBJ1-6; 8 bases line up with TRBD1. The CDR3 length is 16 residues. Germline-derived CDR1 and CDR2 are ENHRY and SYGVKD. Unmatched junction bases numbered 14, after V lost 6 bases and J lost 10 bases. DNA of the CDR3: TGTGCCATCAGCGCCAACTCAGGGGGCCTTGGGTCACCCCTCCACTTT. The encoded protein is CAISANSGGLGSPLHF.

This clone was detected only a few times. The chain combines TRBV9 with TRBJ1-4; D possibly corresponds to TRBD1 (6 bases). The V and J ends lost 6 bases and 6 bases respectively, with 18 bases between them. This CDR3 contains 15 residues. The V gene's germline CDR1 is SGDLS and CDR2 YYNGEE. CDR3 in DNA: TGTGCCAGCACCTACCAGGGGAGGGGTGATGAAAAACTGTTTTTT. This gives the protein CASTYQGRGDEKLFF.